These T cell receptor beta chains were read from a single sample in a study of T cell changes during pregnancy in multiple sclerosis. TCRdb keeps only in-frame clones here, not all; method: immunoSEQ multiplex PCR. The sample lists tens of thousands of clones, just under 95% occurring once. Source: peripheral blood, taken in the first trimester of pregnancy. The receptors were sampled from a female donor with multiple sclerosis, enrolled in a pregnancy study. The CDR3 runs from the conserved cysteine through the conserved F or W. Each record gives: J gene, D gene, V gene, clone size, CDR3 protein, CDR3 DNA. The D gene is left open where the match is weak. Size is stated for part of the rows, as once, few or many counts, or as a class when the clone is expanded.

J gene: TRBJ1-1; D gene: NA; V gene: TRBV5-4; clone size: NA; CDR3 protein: CASSVTRGMNTEAFF; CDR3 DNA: TGTGCCAGCAGCGTCACAAGGGGCATGAACACTGAAGCTTTCTTT
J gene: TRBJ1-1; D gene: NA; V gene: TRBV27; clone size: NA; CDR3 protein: CASSLEGNTEAFF; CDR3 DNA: TGTGCCAGCAGTTTAGAGGGGAACACTGAAGCTTTCTTT
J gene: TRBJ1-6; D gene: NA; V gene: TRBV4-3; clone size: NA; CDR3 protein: CASSQDLGQSSPLHF; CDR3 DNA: TGCGCCAGCAGCCAAGATTTGGGGCAGAGTTCACCCCTCCACTTT
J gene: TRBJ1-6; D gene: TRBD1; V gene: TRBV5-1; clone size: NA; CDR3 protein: CASSPPGTGGYSPLHF; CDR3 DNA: TGCGCCAGCAGCCCCCCCGGGACAGGGGGTTATTCACCCCTCCACTTT
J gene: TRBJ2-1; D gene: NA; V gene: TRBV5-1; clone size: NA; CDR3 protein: CASSFGGGSYNEQFF; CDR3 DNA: TGCGCCAGCAGCTTCGGGGGAGGCTCCTACAATGAGCAGTTCTTC
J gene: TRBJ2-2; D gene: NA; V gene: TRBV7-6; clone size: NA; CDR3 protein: CASSPRDWNTGELFF; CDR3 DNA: TGTGCCAGCAGCCCCCGGGACTGGAACACCGGGGAGCTGTTTTTT
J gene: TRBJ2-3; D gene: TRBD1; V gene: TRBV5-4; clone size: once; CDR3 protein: CASSIGTGTDTQYF; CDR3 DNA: TGTGCCAGCAGCATCGGGACAGGCACGGATACGCAGTATTTT
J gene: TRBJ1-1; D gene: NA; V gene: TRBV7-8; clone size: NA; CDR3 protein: CASSILQGNTEAFF; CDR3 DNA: TGTGCCAGCAGCATCTTACAGGGGAACACTGAAGCTTTCTTT
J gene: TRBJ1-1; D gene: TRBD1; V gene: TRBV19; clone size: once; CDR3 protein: CASSKGQGVMDTEAFF; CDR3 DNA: TGTGCCAGTAGTAAGGGACAGGGGGTTATGGACACTGAAGCTTTCTTT
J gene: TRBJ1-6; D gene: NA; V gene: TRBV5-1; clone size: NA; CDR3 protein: CASSRGIGLGYNSPLHF; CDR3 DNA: TGCGCCAGCAGCCGAGGGATCGGCCTCGGGTATAATTCACCCCTCCACTTT
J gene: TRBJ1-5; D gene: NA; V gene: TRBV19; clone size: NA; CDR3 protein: CASSPGGEWEAQHF; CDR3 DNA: TGTGCCAGTAGTCCAGGAGGTGAATGGGAGGCCCAGCATTTT
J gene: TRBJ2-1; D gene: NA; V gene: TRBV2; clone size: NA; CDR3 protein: CASSPRYNEQFF; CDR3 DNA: TGTGCCAGCAGCCCCCGTTACAATGAGCAGTTCTTC
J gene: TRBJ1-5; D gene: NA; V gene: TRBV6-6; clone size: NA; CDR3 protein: CASSDLFNQPQHF; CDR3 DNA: TGTGCCAGCAGTGATCTATTCAATCAGCCCCAGCATTTT
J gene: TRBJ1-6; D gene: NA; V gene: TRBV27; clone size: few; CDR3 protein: CASSLRVAGSSPLHF; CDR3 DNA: TGTGCCAGCAGCCTAAGGGTGGCGGGGTCTTCACCCCTCCACTTT
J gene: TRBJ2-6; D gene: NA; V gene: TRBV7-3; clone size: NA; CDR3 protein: CASSLGSSGANVLTF; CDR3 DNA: TGTGCCAGCAGCTTGGGCTCATCTGGGGCCAACGTCCTGACTTTC
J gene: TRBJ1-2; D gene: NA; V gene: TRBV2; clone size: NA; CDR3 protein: CASSELLGRYGYTF; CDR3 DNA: TGTGCCAGCAGTGAACTCCTGGGGCGGTATGGCTACACCTTC
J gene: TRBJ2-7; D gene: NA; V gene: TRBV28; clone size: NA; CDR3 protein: CASTRAGSRPIYEQYF; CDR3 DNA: TGTGCCAGCACCCGGGCAGGGTCTCGGCCAATATACGAGCAGTACTTC
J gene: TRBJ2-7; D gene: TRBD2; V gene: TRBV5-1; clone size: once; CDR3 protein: CASSFSGSQYEQYF; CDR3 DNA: TGCGCCAGCAGCTTTAGCGGGAGTCAGTACGAGCAGTACTTC
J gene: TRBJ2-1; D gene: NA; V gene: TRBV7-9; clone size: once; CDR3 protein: CASSREAYNEQFF; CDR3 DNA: TGTGCCAGCAGCCGAGAGGCCTACAATGAGCAGTTCTTC
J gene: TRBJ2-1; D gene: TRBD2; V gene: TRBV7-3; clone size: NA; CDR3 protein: CASSLSRSGGEEQFF; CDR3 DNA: TGTGCCAGCAGCTTAAGTAGGTCGGGAGGGGAGGAGCAGTTCTTC
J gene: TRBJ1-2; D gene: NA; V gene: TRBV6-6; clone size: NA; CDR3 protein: CASSTSKSIYGYTF; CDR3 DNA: TGTGCCAGCAGTACTTCAAAAAGCATCTATGGCTACACCTTC
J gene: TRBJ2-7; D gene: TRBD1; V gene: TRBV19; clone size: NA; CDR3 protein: CASSTGQENYEQYF; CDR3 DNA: TGTGCCAGTAGTACTGGACAGGAAAACTACGAGCAGTACTTC
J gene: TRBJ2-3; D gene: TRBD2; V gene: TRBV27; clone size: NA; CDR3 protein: CASSHLQTGGSDTQYF; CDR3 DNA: TGTGCCAGCAGTCACTTACAGACGGGGGGGAGCGATACGCAGTATTTT
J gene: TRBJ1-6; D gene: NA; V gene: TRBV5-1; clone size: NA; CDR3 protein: CASSPGLFESPLHF; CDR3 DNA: TGCGCCAGCAGCCCGGGACTGTTCGAGTCACCCCTCCACTTT
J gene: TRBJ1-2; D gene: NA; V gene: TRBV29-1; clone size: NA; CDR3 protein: CSVEEGSYGYTF; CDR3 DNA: TGCAGCGTTGAAGAGGGGAGCTATGGCTACACCTTC